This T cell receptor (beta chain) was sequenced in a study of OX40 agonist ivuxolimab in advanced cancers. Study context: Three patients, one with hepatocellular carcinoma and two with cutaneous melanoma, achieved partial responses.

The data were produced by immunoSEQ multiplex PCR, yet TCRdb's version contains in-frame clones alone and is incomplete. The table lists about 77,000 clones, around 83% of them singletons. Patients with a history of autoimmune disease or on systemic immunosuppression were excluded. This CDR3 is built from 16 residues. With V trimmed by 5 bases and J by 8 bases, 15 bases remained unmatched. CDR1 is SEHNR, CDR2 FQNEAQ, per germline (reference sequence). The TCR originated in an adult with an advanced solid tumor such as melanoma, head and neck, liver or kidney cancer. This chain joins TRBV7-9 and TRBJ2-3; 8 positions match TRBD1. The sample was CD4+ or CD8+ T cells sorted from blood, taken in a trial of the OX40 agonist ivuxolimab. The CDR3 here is CASSGRTGRMIGTQYF. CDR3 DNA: TGTGCCAGCAGCGGACGGACAGGGAGGATGATCGGTACGCAGTATTTT.